This T cell receptor beta chain was identified during a study of Ad26.COV2.S vaccination and SARS-CoV-2 variants. Study summary: Of the COV1001 trial arms, the Ad26.COV2.S arm included the donor.

From germline, CDR1 is SGHVS and CDR2 FQNEAQ. The junction had 4 bases not matched to a gene; V was cut back by 5 bases and J by 6 bases. The CDR3 consists of 13 residues. Only in-frame clones appear in the TCRdb table, and some are missing; sequencing was by immunoSEQ multiplex PCR. The table shows about 350,000 clones, with around 89% occurring only once. Turning to this clone: Its antigen remains unidentified.

As for treatment: some 20 received Ad26.COV2.S at low or high dose, single or two shots; about 5 received placebo; per-sample allocation not given. All samples were drawn on day 63, counting from the first vaccine or placebo injection. An adult aged 18-55 years in Boston served as the donor. Study findings and constraints: Breadth and depth estimates from TCRs may understate total T cell responses. Spike-specific TCR breadth in vaccine recipients exceeded that seen in placebo recipients.

The clonotype was recovered from a person aged 18 to 65 who received the Ad26.COV2.S COVID-19 vaccine or a placebo. The rearrangement links TRBV7-8 to TRBJ1-5; 7 bases agree with TRBD1. Sequenced material: peripheral blood, taken in a trial of Ad26.COV2.S vaccine versus placebo. In nucleotides, the CDR3 is TGTGCCAGCAGCCTCGACAGGGCTCAGCCCCAGCATTTT. As protein: CASSLDRAQPQHF.